The clone carrying this T cell receptor beta chain was found a few times. The target antigen is unknown. The length of the CDR3 is 13 residues. V was shortened by 3 bases and J by 7 bases, with 15 bases between the two germline ends. CDR1 and CDR2 (germline): SQVTM, ANQGSEA. This sample stems from a study of CD8+ T cells in alopecia areata. The overall study: Each day, treated patients took oral tofacitinib twice, at 5 to 10 mg per dose.

Extraction and reverse transcription of RNA yielded cDNA as the sequencing template. Profiling relied on immunoSEQ multiplex PCR, and the TCRdb table lists in-frame clones only, not all of them. The repertoire includes over 150,000 clones, roughly 60% of them detected once, and around 1.8% sits in the top ten. Study findings and constraints: Normal scalp had lower clonality than lesional scalp, with alopecia totalis/universalis lesions showing this most strongly. Although TCR sharing was seen in mice, sharing across patients was less clear, possibly for HLA-related reasons.

Collected material from alopecia areata patients comprised lesional scalp punch biopsies and peripheral blood. The sequence came from a human donor with alopecia areata. The chain uses TRBV29-1 and TRBJ1-2; D unresolved. The source was CD4+ T cells sorted from blood, collected at week 0. This chain's CDR3 is CSVDSREDIGYTF. The CDR3 region has the DNA TGCAGCGTTGACAGTAGAGAGGATATTGGCTACACCTTC.